Here is one TCR beta chain with its context. This record comes from a study of blood T cell repertoires in COVID-19. Study in general: Nucleic acid was either cDNA or gDNA, and it came from T cells, B-cell-depleted T cells, or PBMCs.

There are 15 residues in the CDR3. The V gene's germline CDR1 is MDHEN and CDR2 SYDVKM. V lost 5 bases and J lost 1, with 13 bases in between. TCRdb's table, derived via immunoSEQ multiplex PCR, lists solely in-frame clones and lacks some. Among approximately 150,000 clones listed, around 79% were seen once. The receptor's source is a man aged 45 to 65 with active or convalescent COVID-19. Specimen: peripheral blood. The rearrangement uses TRBV28 and TRBJ2-3; weak D call: TRBD2 (5 bases). The CDR3 loop reads CASSPGLAGTDTQYF. The CDR3 region has the DNA TGTGCCAGCAGTCCCGGACTTGCGGGCACAGATACGCAGTATTTT.